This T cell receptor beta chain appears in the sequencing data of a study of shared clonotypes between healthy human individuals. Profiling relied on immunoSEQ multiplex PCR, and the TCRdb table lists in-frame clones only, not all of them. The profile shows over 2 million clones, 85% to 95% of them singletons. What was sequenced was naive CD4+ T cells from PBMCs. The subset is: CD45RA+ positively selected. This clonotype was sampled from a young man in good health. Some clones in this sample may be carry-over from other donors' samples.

CDR3 coding DNA: TGCGCCAGCAGCACAACAGGGAGGGGGGCCGGGGAGCTGTTTTTT. Protein product: CASSTTGRGAGELFF. The rearrangement uses TRBV5-1 and TRBJ2-2, with D possibly TRBD2 on 7 matching bases. Trimming pared 4 bases from V and 6 bases from J, leaving 16 bases between. Germline V gene data show CDR1 as SGHRS and CDR2 as YFSETQ. The CDR3 loop spans 15 amino acids.